This T cell receptor (beta chain) appears in the sequencing data of a study of T cells in Graves' hyperthyroidism and ophthalmopathy. This clonotype was detected ten times or more. Amplified TCR beta CDR3 regions derived from RNA transcripts. First-round RT-PCR with HTBI primers amplified the TCR CDR3 region. TCRdb reanalysed the multiplex PCR reads using MiXCR and keeps one entry per CDR3 protein. Of about 720,000 distinct CDR3 sequences in the sample, about 19% are singletons; the top ten hold approximately 15%. Orbital computed tomography and thyroid ultrasound, together with serum TRAb and thyroxine and clinical symptoms, were used for diagnoses. This TCR derives from a woman between 50 and 59 years old with Graves' hyperthyroidism that later progressed to Graves' ophthalmopathy. Sequencing was done on a sample of blood.

The CDR3 spells CASSGPAGSRPNTGELFF. As DNA, the CDR3 is TGTGCCAGCAGCGGTCCGGCGGGGTCCCGACCGAACACCGGGGAGCTGTTTTTT. The V call is TRBV9, the J call TRBJ2-2; a weak D match, TRBD2 (6 bases). Trimming cost V 3 bases and J 0 bases, with 18 bases left between them. This CDR3 has 18 residues. In germline, CDR1 is SGDLS, CDR2 YYNGEE.